This is a list of T cell receptor beta chains from one sample in a study of response to subunit inactivated influenza vaccine. From the RT-PCR reads, TCRdb called clonotypes with MiXCR, one entry per CDR3 protein. The profile shows approximately 700,000 distinct CDR3 sequences, approximately 13% of them singletons. Specimen: PBMCs from blood, collected 14 to 15 days before vaccination. The receptors stem from a man aged 50-60 years who received an inactivated influenza vaccine. The CDR3 runs from the conserved cysteine through the conserved F or W. A D gene is named only where the DNA matches it firmly. Clone size is stated in some rows and not others, as once, few, many or a class when expanded.

clone_size: once; d_call: .; j_call: TRBJ2-1; v_call: TRBV12-3/TRBV12-4; cdr3_nt: TGTGCCAGCGTTCCCGGCGGGGTTAGCGTATACAATGAGCAGTTCTTC; cdr3_aa: CASVPGGVSVYNEQFF
clone_size: few; d_call: TRBD2; j_call: TRBJ2-1; v_call: TRBV11-2; cdr3_nt: TGTGCCAGCAGCTTCTTTAGCGGGGGGACTATCTACAATGAGCAGTTCTTC; cdr3_aa: CASSFFSGGTIYNEQFF
clone_size: .; d_call: .; j_call: TRBJ1-6; v_call: TRBV5-1; cdr3_nt: TGCGCCAGCAGCGAGGTCGGCCACTCCTATAATTCACCCCTCCACTTT; cdr3_aa: CASSEVGHSYNSPLHF
clone_size: many; d_call: TRBD1; j_call: TRBJ1-5; v_call: TRBV3-1; cdr3_nt: TGTGCCAGCAGCCAAGGCCAGGGGGAGCAGCCCCAGCATTTT; cdr3_aa: CASSQGQGEQPQHF
clone_size: .; d_call: TRBD2; j_call: TRBJ2-7; v_call: TRBV2; cdr3_nt: TGTGCCAGCAGTGGAACAGGGACTAGCGCTTACGAGCAGTACTTC; cdr3_aa: CASSGTGTSAYEQYF
clone_size: .; d_call: .; j_call: TRBJ2-7; v_call: TRBV28; cdr3_nt: TGTGCCAGCAGTTTTTCCACCCGGGGGCGCAGCTACGAGCAGTACTTC; cdr3_aa: CASSFSTRGRSYEQYF
clone_size: .; d_call: .; j_call: TRBJ1-5; v_call: TRBV9; cdr3_nt: TGTGCCAGCAGCGTAGGGGACGCTAAGGGGCACCCCCAGCATTTT; cdr3_aa: CASSVGDAKGHPQHF
clone_size: .; d_call: .; j_call: TRBJ2-1; v_call: TRBV11-2; cdr3_nt: TGTGCCAGCAGTCGAGGGGCCTATCAGAACTACAATGAGCAGTTCTTC; cdr3_aa: CASSRGAYQNYNEQFF
clone_size: few; d_call: .; j_call: TRBJ1-1; v_call: TRBV30; cdr3_nt: TGTGCCTGGAACAGGGTCCTTAGGGGTACTGAAGCTTTCTTT; cdr3_aa: CAWNRVLRGTEAFF
clone_size: many; d_call: .; j_call: TRBJ1-2; v_call: TRBV27; cdr3_nt: TGTGCCAGCAGTTTATCGGTCAGGGAGTACGATGGCTACACCTTC; cdr3_aa: CASSLSVREYDGYTF
clone_size: once; d_call: .; j_call: TRBJ2-7; v_call: TRBV6-1; cdr3_nt: TGTGCCAGCGGCTTCTCCACTAGGGGGAACGAGCAGTACTTC; cdr3_aa: CASGFSTRGNEQYF
clone_size: .; d_call: .; j_call: TRBJ1-2; v_call: TRBV11-3; cdr3_nt: TGTGCCAGCAGCTTTCCTGTGCCTAACTATGGCTACACCTTC; cdr3_aa: CASSFPVPNYGYTF
clone_size: .; d_call: TRBD1; j_call: TRBJ2-7; v_call: TRBV20-1; cdr3_nt: TGCAGTGCTAGACCCACCGGACAGGCCCAATCTGAGCAGTACTTC; cdr3_aa: CSARPTGQAQSEQYF
clone_size: few; d_call: .; j_call: TRBJ2-4; v_call: TRBV20-1; cdr3_nt: TGCAGTGCTAGTGACAGGCGGATCCTGGACATTCAGTACTTC; cdr3_aa: CSASDRRILDIQYF
clone_size: few; d_call: .; j_call: TRBJ2-3; v_call: TRBV28; cdr3_nt: TGTGCCGCCCAGGGCCTCAGCACAGATACGCAGTATTTT; cdr3_aa: CAAQGLSTDTQYF
clone_size: .; d_call: .; j_call: TRBJ2-7; v_call: TRBV20-1; cdr3_nt: TGCAGTGCTCCCGCAGGGGCCTACGAGCAGTACTTC; cdr3_aa: CSAPAGAYEQYF
clone_size: few; d_call: TRBD1; j_call: TRBJ2-5; v_call: TRBV7-2; cdr3_nt: TGTGCCAGCAGTGGGGACAGCCGGGTGGGGACCCAGTACTTC; cdr3_aa: CASSGDSRVGTQYF
clone_size: .; d_call: TRBD1; j_call: TRBJ1-2; v_call: TRBV20-1; cdr3_nt: TGCAGTGCTAGAAATCAGGGGGTTGATGGCTACACCTTC; cdr3_aa: CSARNQGVDGYTF
clone_size: few; d_call: .; j_call: TRBJ1-1; v_call: TRBV7-2; cdr3_nt: TGTGCCAGCAGCGGGGAAGTGAACACTGAAGCTTTCTTT; cdr3_aa: CASSGEVNTEAFF
clone_size: .; d_call: .; j_call: TRBJ2-1; v_call: TRBV5-1; cdr3_nt: TGCGCCAGCAGCCCCGGGACCAGGCCCGACAATGAGCAGTTCTTC; cdr3_aa: CASSPGTRPDNEQFF
clone_size: .; d_call: .; j_call: TRBJ2-5; v_call: TRBV27; cdr3_nt: TGTGCCAGCAGTCCCTTTTTAGCGGCGGGTTACGTCCAGGAGACCCAGTACTTC; cdr3_aa: CASSPFLAAGYVQETQYF
clone_size: .; d_call: TRBD1; j_call: TRBJ2-7; v_call: TRBV20-1; cdr3_nt: TGCAGTGCTAGTTCCGGGACAGGGGACTACGAGCAGTACTTC; cdr3_aa: CSASSGTGDYEQYF
clone_size: many; d_call: .; j_call: TRBJ2-3; v_call: TRBV10-3; cdr3_nt: TGTGCCATCAGTGAGGGGGGAGAGAGTAGCACAGATACGCAGTATTTT; cdr3_aa: CAISEGGESSTDTQYF
clone_size: few; d_call: TRBD2; j_call: TRBJ2-7; v_call: TRBV7-2; cdr3_nt: TGTGCCAGCAGCTGGACTAGCGGGAGGGTGAGTGAGCAGTACTTC; cdr3_aa: CASSWTSGRVSEQYF
clone_size: .; d_call: TRBD1; j_call: TRBJ2-3; v_call: TRBV19; cdr3_nt: TGTGCCAGTAGTATAGCGGACAGGGGGAATACAGATACGCAGTATTTT; cdr3_aa: CASSIADRGNTDTQYF
clone_size: .; d_call: TRBD1; j_call: TRBJ2-7; v_call: TRBV10-3; cdr3_nt: TGTGCCACCCGGACAGGAACCTACGAGCAGTACTTC; cdr3_aa: CATRTGTYEQYF
clone_size: .; d_call: .; j_call: TRBJ2-3; v_call: TRBV4-1; cdr3_nt: TGCGCCAGCAGCCAAGGCCGGGTCCCGGATACGCAGTATTTT; cdr3_aa: CASSQGRVPDTQYF
clone_size: many; d_call: TRBD1; j_call: TRBJ2-5; v_call: TRBV5-1; cdr3_nt: TGCGCCAGCAGCCCTGACAGGGTGGAGACCCAGTACTTC; cdr3_aa: CASSPDRVETQYF
clone_size: .; d_call: TRBD1; j_call: TRBJ1-2; v_call: TRBV27; cdr3_nt: TGTGCCAGCAGTTTAAGCAGGGGGCATGGCTACACCTTC; cdr3_aa: CASSLSRGHGYTF
clone_size: few; d_call: .; j_call: TRBJ2-7; v_call: TRBV29-1; cdr3_nt: TGCAGCGTTGGGGCCCGGGAAACTTACGAGCAGTACTTC; cdr3_aa: CSVGARETYEQYF
clone_size: .; d_call: .; j_call: TRBJ1-2; v_call: TRBV4-3; cdr3_nt: TGCGCCAGCAGCCAGAGGATGGTAGGGTTTGGCTACACCTTC; cdr3_aa: CASSQRMVGFGYTF
clone_size: .; d_call: .; j_call: TRBJ2-1; v_call: TRBV7-2; cdr3_nt: TGTGCCAGCAGCTTACGCCCAGGAACGGGGGAGCAGTTCTTC; cdr3_aa: CASSLRPGTGEQFF
clone_size: .; d_call: .; j_call: TRBJ2-1; v_call: TRBV13; cdr3_nt: TGTGCCAGCAGCTTCAACAGGGATGCCTACAATGAGCAGTTCTTC; cdr3_aa: CASSFNRDAYNEQFF
clone_size: few; d_call: .; j_call: TRBJ2-7; v_call: TRBV24-1; cdr3_nt: TGTGCCACCAGTGATTCCTGGGCAGGGGAGGGGATCTACGAGCAGTACTTC; cdr3_aa: CATSDSWAGEGIYEQYF
clone_size: many; d_call: .; j_call: TRBJ2-5; v_call: TRBV20-1; cdr3_nt: TGCAGTGCTAGAGTCGCGGGAGAGACCCAGTACTTC; cdr3_aa: CSARVAGETQYF
clone_size: .; d_call: .; j_call: TRBJ2-1; v_call: TRBV24-1; cdr3_nt: TGTGCCACCAGTGGGGGGCCTCGGACCTACAATGAGCAGTTCTTC; cdr3_aa: CATSGGPRTYNEQFF
clone_size: .; d_call: TRBD1; j_call: TRBJ1-3; v_call: TRBV4-1; cdr3_nt: TGCGCCAGCAGTCCACGGGACAGGGGGCCTGGAAACACCATATATTTT; cdr3_aa: CASSPRDRGPGNTIYF
clone_size: few; d_call: .; j_call: TRBJ1-5; v_call: TRBV7-9; cdr3_nt: TGTGCCAGCAGCCTCCACACCGGGAACCCCCAGCATTTT; cdr3_aa: CASSLHTGNPQHF
clone_size: .; d_call: .; j_call: TRBJ2-1; v_call: TRBV10-3; cdr3_nt: TGTGCCATCAGTGAGTCGTTGGGAGTCCAGTACAATGAGCAGTTCTTC; cdr3_aa: CAISESLGVQYNEQFF
clone_size: few; d_call: .; j_call: TRBJ1-2; v_call: TRBV7-9; cdr3_nt: TGTGCCAGCAGCTTACATACGGGAGGCTACACCTTC; cdr3_aa: CASSLHTGGYTF
clone_size: few; d_call: .; j_call: TRBJ1-1; v_call: TRBV12-3/TRBV12-4; cdr3_nt: TGTGCCAGCAGCCTCCAGGGGAGGGTGGAAGCTTTCTTT; cdr3_aa: CASSLQGRVEAFF
clone_size: few; d_call: TRBD2; j_call: TRBJ2-7; v_call: TRBV3-1; cdr3_nt: TGTGCCAGCAGCCGAATGACTAGCGGGGGGCCTACAAGCTCCTACGAGCAGTACTTC; cdr3_aa: CASSRMTSGGPTSSYEQYF
clone_size: .; d_call: .; j_call: TRBJ2-7; v_call: TRBV11-2; cdr3_nt: TGTGCCAGCAGCACGCAGACAGGTGTCGACGAGCAGTACTTC; cdr3_aa: CASSTQTGVDEQYF
clone_size: few; d_call: .; j_call: TRBJ1-2; v_call: TRBV4-2; cdr3_nt: TGTGCCAGCAGCCAAGAATGGGACTATGGCTACACCTTC; cdr3_aa: CASSQEWDYGYTF
clone_size: few; d_call: TRBD1; j_call: TRBJ2-7; v_call: TRBV19; cdr3_nt: TGTGCCAGCACCCGGACAGGGTACCACGAGCAGTACTTC; cdr3_aa: CASTRTGYHEQYF